The 29 T cell receptor beta chains below were found in one sample sequenced in a study of cytomegalovirus exposure and HLA in healthy donors. Researchers ran the PCR with 60 Vbeta and 13 Jbeta primers. Assay used: immunoSEQ multiplex PCR; TCRdb lists only in-frame clones, some missing. The table shows around 120,000 clones, with around 70% occurring only once. Sequenced input: PBMCs. All receptors come from a man aged 35 to 55 in good health and CMV-seropositive.

This clone came up a few times. The chain joins TRBV7-9 to TRBJ1-1, with D maybe TRBD1 (5 bases). V lost 2 bases to trimming and J lost 5 bases, with 15 bases between them. The V gene's germline CDR1 is SEHNR and CDR2 FQNEAQ (reference sequence). The CDR3 runs to 15 residues. This chain's CDR3 is CASSLRQGKDTEAFF. The CDR3 coding sequence is TGTGCCAGCAGCTTAAGGCAGGGAAAGGATACTGAAGCTTTCTTT.

The J gene is TRBJ2-3, the V gene TRBV7-8; TRBD2 matches 9 bases. Germline CDR1 and CDR2: SGHVS and FQNEAQ. The CDR3 runs to 16 residues. With 5 bases clipped from V and 5 bases from J, the junction kept 11 bases outside the gene matches. The CDR3 region has the DNA TGTGCCAGCAGCCCGTCCGGCGGGAGGGCCGGAGATACGCAGTATTTT. Encoded protein: CASSPSGGRAGDTQYF.

The chain carries TRBV11-2 and TRBJ2-1; 7 bases are shared with TRBD1. Germline trimming cut 5 bases from V and 0 bases from J; bases unmatched to any gene: 4. The germline CDR1 and CDR2 sequences are SGHAT and FQNNGV. This CDR3 spans 15 amino acids. CDR3 in amino acids: CASSTRDSSYNEQFF. CDR3 nucleotides: TGTGCCAGCAGCACCCGGGACAGCTCCTACAATGAGCAGTTCTTC.

The chain uses TRBV28 and TRBJ1-5; 8 positions match TRBD1. V was clipped by 9 bases and J by 2 bases; unmatched bases: 12. The CDR3 has 16 amino acids. Germline V gene data show CDR1 as MDHEN and CDR2 as SYDVKM. The CDR3 loop is CASKSAGQGGNQPQHF. CDR3 nucleotides: TGTGCCAGTAAATCCGCTGGACAGGGAGGCAATCAGCCCCAGCATTTT.

The J gene is TRBJ2-2, the V gene TRBV18, with D possibly matching TRBD2 (5 bases). CDR3 length equals 16 residues. The germline V and J ends were trimmed by 2 bases and 0 bases, with 10 bases remaining between them. In germline, CDR1 is KGHSH, CDR2 LQKENI. CDR3 sequence reads: CASSPSSGANTGELFF. For the CDR3, the DNA is TGTGCCAGCTCACCATCGAGCGGAGCGAACACCGGGGAGCTGTTTTTT.

For the CDR3, the DNA is TGTGCCAGCAGCCCGGGGGACTGGGAGCAGTACTTC. It encodes CASSPGDWEQYF. V gene TRBV9 combines with J gene TRBJ2-7, with TRBD2 as a possible D gene (6 bases). V was clipped by 4 bases and J by 7 bases, with 12 bases between them. The CDR3 is made up of 12 amino acids. The germline V gene encodes CDR1 SGDLS and CDR2 YYNGEE.

The chain employs TRBV7-9 and TRBJ2-6, with a tentative D call TRBD1 (6 bases). The CDR3 covers 16 residues. Germline CDR1 and CDR2: SEHNR and FQNEAQ (reference sequence). V shed 5 bases and J shed 0 bases, with 11 bases lying between them. The CDR3 nucleotides read TGTGCCAGCAGCAAGGACAGTAGCTCTGGGGCCAACGTCCTGACTTTC. It encodes CASSKDSSSGANVLTF. The complete variable domain, with remaining parts taken from reference TRBV7-9 and TRBJ2-6, reads DTGVSQNPRHKITKRGQNVTFRCDPISEHNRLYWYRQTLGQGPEFLTYFQNEAQLEKSRLLSDRFSAERPKGSFSTLEIQRTEQGDSAMYLCASSKDSSSGANVLTFGAGSRLTVL.

CDR3 in amino acids: CAIRDGLAGVYYEQYF. In DNA, the CDR3 is TGTGCCATCAGGGACGGACTAGCGGGAGTCTACTACGAGCAGTACTTC. The J gene is TRBJ2-7, the V gene TRBV10-3; TRBD2 matches at 13 bases. Germline CDR1 ENHRY, CDR2 SYGVKD. This CDR3 is 16 amino acids long. V was clipped by 6 bases and J by 3 bases; unmatched bases: 8.

CDR3 coding DNA: TGCGCCAGCGGGAGTAGCGCGGGAAACACCGGGGAGCTGTTTTTT. This encodes CASGSSAGNTGELFF. This chain uses TRBV5-1 with TRBJ2-2; a possible D gene is TRBD2 (6 bases). Germline CDR1 and CDR2: SGHRS and YFSETQ. V lost 7 bases, J lost 2 bases, and 15 bases lay in between. The CDR3 has 15 amino acids.

V is TRBV29-1 and J is TRBJ2-3, with TRBD1 as a possible D gene (5 bases). V was clipped by 6 bases and J by 6 bases, with 13 bases between them. Germline-derived CDR1 and CDR2 are SQVTM and ANQGSEA. The CDR3 extends over 12 amino acids. CDR3 in amino acids: CSVYPRQDTQYF. The CDR3 DNA reads TGCAGCGTCTACCCTAGACAGGATACGCAGTATTTT.

This chain uses TRBV2 with TRBJ2-2; D gene ambiguous. The CDR3 extends over 15 amino acids. CDR1 and CDR2 (germline): SNHLY, FYNNEI. Between the trimmed V and J ends, which lost 2 bases and 0 bases, there was a span of 7 bases. The CDR3 protein is CASSEWATNTGELFF. DNA for the CDR3: TGTGCCAGCAGTGAATGGGCTACGAACACCGGGGAGCTGTTTTTT.

The chain has TRBV6-5 and TRBJ2-7; 10 nucleotides match TRBD2. The J call is uncertain, as TRBJ2-1 better fits the DNA end. This CDR3 is built from 16 residues. Germline CDR1 is MNHEY and CDR2 is SVGAGI. This CDR3 is CASSYYSGRPLDEQFF. DNA of the CDR3: TGTGCCAGCAGTTACTATAGCGGGAGGCCTCTGGATGAGCAGTTCTTC.

This sequence joins TRBV27 and TRBJ2-7; 10 bases are shared with TRBD1. This CDR3 is 14 amino acids long. Germline assignment: CDR1 MNHEY and CDR2 SMNVEV (reference sequence). V lost 6 bases to trimming and J lost 4 bases; unmatched junction nucleotides: 6. The CDR3 nucleotides read TGTGCCAGCAGGGAGACAGGGGGCAGGTACGAGCAGTACTTC. Residues: CASRETGGRYEQYF.

The V and J genes are TRBV25-1 and TRBJ1-2; 8 nucleotides align to TRBD1. V lost 4 bases, J lost 8 bases, and 6 bases stayed unmatched. The V gene's germline CDR1 is MGHDK and CDR2 SYGVNS. This CDR3 has 13 amino acids. CDR3 nucleotides: TGTGCCAGCAGTGTCAGGACAGGGAGCGGCTACACCTTC. This codes for CASSVRTGSGYTF.

The chain couples TRBV5-1 to TRBJ1-5; weak D call: TRBD1 (5 bases). Germline V gene lookup returns CDR1 SGHRS and CDR2 YFSETQ. Trimming removed 4 bases from V and 6 bases from J, with 17 bases in between. The CDR3 has 15 residues. The CDR3 DNA is TGCGCCAGCAGCACCGGGGGGGGGAATGGTCAGCCCCAGCATTTT. Its translation is CASSTGGGNGQPQHF. Based on the CDR3 plus reference TRBV5-1 and TRBJ1-5, the full variable domain is KAGVTQTPRYLIKTRGQQVTLSCSPISGHRSVSWYQQTPGQGLQFLFEYFSETQRNKGNFPGRFSGRQFSNSRSEMNVSTLELGDSALYLCASSTGGGNGQPQHFGDGTRLSIL.

The chain uses TRBV19 and TRBJ1-1; TRBD1 is a possible D gene (6 bases). V lost 3 bases to trimming and J lost 1 base, with 12 bases between them. The CDR3 runs to 15 residues. Germline V gene data show CDR1 as LNHDA and CDR2 as SQIVND (reference sequence). The CDR3 loop reads CASSIKSGENTEAFF. In DNA, the CDR3 is TGTGCCAGTAGTATCAAGTCAGGGGAGAACACTGAAGCTTTCTTT. Using reference TRBV19 and TRBJ1-1 for the parts outside the CDR3, the full variable domain is DGGITQSPKYLFRKEGQNVTLSCEQNLNHDAMYWYRQDPGQGLRLIYYSQIVNDFQKGDIAEGYSVSREKKESFPLTVTSAQKNPTAFYLCASSIKSGENTEAFFGQGTRLTVV.

V is TRBV28 and J is TRBJ2-7; 7 bases are shared with TRBD2. CDR3 size: 15 residues. The J segment lost 1 base and the V segment lost 6 bases, leaving 9 bases of the junction unmatched. Germline V gene lookup returns CDR1 MDHEN and CDR2 SYDVKM. The CDR3 coding sequence is TGTGCCAGCAGCCCCCCCCTGGGAGGGTCCTACGAGCAGTACTTC. It translates to CASSPPLGGSYEQYF.

The genes are TRBV7-2 and TRBJ2-7; D remains ambiguous. The CDR3 has 15 amino acids. CDR1 and CDR2 from the germline V gene are SGHTA and FQGNSA. V lost 0 bases and J lost 0, with 9 bases in between. CDR3 in DNA: TGTGCCAGCAGCTTAGCGCCGGTAAGCTCCTACGAGCAGTACTTC. Protein: CASSLAPVSSYEQYF.

V is TRBV6-5 and J is TRBJ2-3; 9 bases are a match to TRBD2. Per germline, CDR1 MNHEY and CDR2 SVGAGI. Trimming took 5 bases from V and 1 from J; bases not matched to a gene: 4. CDR3 length: 15 residues. CDR3 sequence: CASSRGGARTDTQYF. The CDR3 coding sequence is TGTGCCAGCAGTCGCGGGGGGGCCCGCACAGATACGCAGTATTTT.

This chain links TRBV11-2 with TRBJ2-5; weak D call: TRBD2 (5 bases). Per the germline V gene, CDR1 is SGHAT and CDR2 is FQNNGV. The CDR3 extends over 14 amino acids. Between the trimmed V and J ends, which lost 3 bases and 2 bases, there was a span of 10 bases. CDR3 nucleotide sequence: TGTGCCAGCAGCTTTATCCGGGAACAAGAGACCCAGTACTTC. Amino acid sequence: CASSFIREQETQYF.

V is TRBV5-6 and J is TRBJ2-1, with D possibly being TRBD2 (6 bases). Germline values: CDR1 SGHDT, CDR2 YYEEEE. V was shortened by 5 bases and J by 3 bases, with 18 bases between the two germline ends. This CDR3 is 16 amino acids long. The CDR3 nucleotides read TGTGCCAGCAGGTTAAAAGCTAGCGACAACTACAATGAGCAGTTCTTC. Residues: CASRLKASDNYNEQFF.

The chain links TRBV19 to TRBJ1-1; 9 bases agree with TRBD1. Germline CDR1 and CDR2: LNHDA and SQIVND (reference sequence). V lost 4 bases and J lost 4; bases outside the gene matches: 7. This CDR3 has 15 residues. The CDR3 here is CASSRDRATITEAFF. In DNA, the CDR3 is TGTGCCAGTAGTAGGGACAGGGCAACGATCACTGAAGCTTTCTTT.

The chain recombines TRBV29-1 with TRBJ1-2; 11 nucleotides line up with TRBD1. This CDR3 spans 15 amino acids. Trimming at V came to 2 bases and at J to 4 bases, leaving 6 bases not matched to a gene. Germline CDR1 SQVTM, CDR2 ANQGSEA. The CDR3 here is CSVETDRGPVYGYTF. The CDR3 DNA follows: TGCAGCGTTGAAACGGACAGGGGGCCTGTCTATGGCTACACCTTC.

A note on this clone: The same CDR3 can be traced to other DNA sequences in this sample. The V call is TRBV6-5, the J call TRBJ2-3; perhaps TRBD2 as D (5 bases). There are 15 residues in the CDR3. The V gene's germline CDR1 is MNHEY and CDR2 SVGAGI. V dropped 8 bases and J dropped 2 bases, with 17 bases sitting between them. CDR3 coding DNA: TGTGCCAGCCGGCTGGGAGTCCTTTTCACAGATACGCAGTATTTT. Its translation: CASRLGVLFTDTQYF.

This clone was seen a handful of times. The gene calls are TRBV9 and TRBJ2-1, with 9 bases identical to TRBD2. The trim removed 3 bases at V and 0 bases at J, leaving 7 bases unmatched. The CDR3 extends over 17 amino acids. Germline-derived CDR1 and CDR2 are SGDLS and YYNGEE. The DNA of the CDR3 is TGTGCCAGCAGCGCTAGGGGACTAGCTGACTCCTACAATGAGCAGTTCTTC. It translates to CASSARGLADSYNEQFF.

The chain couples TRBV2 to TRBJ2-5; the match to TRBD2 covers 13 bases. The V gene end was trimmed by 4 bases and the J gene end by 5 bases; junction bases not matched to a gene: 4. The CDR3 loop spans 15 amino acids. From germline, CDR1 is SNHLY and CDR2 FYNNEI. The CDR3 sequence: CASSGTSGSGETQYF. In DNA form, the CDR3 reads TGTGCCAGCAGTGGGACTAGCGGGAGCGGGGAGACCCAGTACTTC.

V is TRBV18 and J is TRBJ2-7, with 7 bases matching TRBD1. Germline CDR1 reads KGHSH; CDR2 reads LQKENI. V trimming: 2 bases; J trimming: 1 base; junction bases outside the gene matches: 8. The CDR3 consists of 16 residues. CDR3 residues: CASSPEFTGASYEQYF. In DNA, the CDR3 is TGTGCCAGCTCACCAGAGTTCACAGGGGCATCCTACGAGCAGTACTTC.

The V call is TRBV6-5, the J call TRBJ1-5; TRBD1 aligns across 9 bases. J gave up 4 bases and V 6 bases, and 4 bases lay outside the gene matches. The CDR3 spans 14 residues. Germline values: CDR1 MNHEY, CDR2 SVGAGI. The CDR3 DNA sequence: TGTGCCAGCAGACAGGGGGCGGGAAATCAGCCCCAGCATTTT. It translates to CASRQGAGNQPQHF.

In its sample, this clone was seen a few times. This chain links TRBV29-1 with TRBJ2-3; possibly TRBD2 for D (5 bases). V was clipped by 4 bases and J by 2 bases, with 13 bases between them. This CDR3 spans 14 amino acids. Germline CDR1 SQVTM, CDR2 ANQGSEA. In DNA form, the CDR3 reads TGCAGCGTTGTTCCAGCGGAAAACACAGATACGCAGTATTTT. This encodes CSVVPAENTDTQYF.